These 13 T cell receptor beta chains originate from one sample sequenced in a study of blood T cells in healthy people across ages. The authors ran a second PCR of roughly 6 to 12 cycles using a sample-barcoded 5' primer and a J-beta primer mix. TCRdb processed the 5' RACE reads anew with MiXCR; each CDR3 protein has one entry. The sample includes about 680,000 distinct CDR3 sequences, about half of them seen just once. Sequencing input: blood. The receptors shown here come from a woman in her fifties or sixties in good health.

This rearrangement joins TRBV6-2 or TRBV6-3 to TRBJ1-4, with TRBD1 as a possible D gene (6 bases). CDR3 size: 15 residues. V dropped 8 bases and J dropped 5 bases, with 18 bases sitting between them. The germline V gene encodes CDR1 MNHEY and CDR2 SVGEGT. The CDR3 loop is CASVSSGASNEKLFF. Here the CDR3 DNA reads TGTGCCAGCGTCAGCTCGGGGGCCTCCAATGAAAAACTGTTTTTT.

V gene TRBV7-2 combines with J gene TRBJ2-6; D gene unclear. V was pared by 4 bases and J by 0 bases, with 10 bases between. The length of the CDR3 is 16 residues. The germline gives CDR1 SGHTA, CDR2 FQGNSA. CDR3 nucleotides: TGTGCCAGCAGCTCACCCTTGGGCTCTGGGGCCAACGTCCTGACTTTC. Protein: CASSSPLGSGANVLTF.

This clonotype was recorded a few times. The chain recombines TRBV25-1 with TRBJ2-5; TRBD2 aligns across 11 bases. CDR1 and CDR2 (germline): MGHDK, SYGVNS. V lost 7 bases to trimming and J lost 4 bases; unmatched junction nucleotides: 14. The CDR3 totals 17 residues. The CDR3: CASNRGTGTSGGETQYF. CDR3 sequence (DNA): TGTGCCAGCAACAGGGGAACCGGGACTAGCGGAGGAGAGACCCAGTACTTC.

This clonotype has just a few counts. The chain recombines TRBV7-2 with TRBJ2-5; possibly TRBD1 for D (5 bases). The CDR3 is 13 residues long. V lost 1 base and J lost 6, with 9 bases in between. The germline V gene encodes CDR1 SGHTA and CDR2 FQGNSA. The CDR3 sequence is CASSLEGIQTQYF. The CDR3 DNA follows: TGTGCCAGCAGCTTAGAGGGGATCCAGACCCAGTACTTC.

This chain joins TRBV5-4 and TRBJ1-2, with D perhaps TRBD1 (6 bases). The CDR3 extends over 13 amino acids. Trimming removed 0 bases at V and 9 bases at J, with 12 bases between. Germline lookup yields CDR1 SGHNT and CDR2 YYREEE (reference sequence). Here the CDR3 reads CASSLVGARSYTF. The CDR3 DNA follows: TGTGCCAGCAGCTTGGTGGGGGCTCGGAGCTACACCTTC. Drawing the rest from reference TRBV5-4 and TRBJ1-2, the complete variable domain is ETGVTQSPTHLIKTRGQQVTLRCSSQSGHNTVSWYQQALGQGPQFIFQYYREEENGRGNFPPRFSGLQFPNYSSELNVNALELDDSALYLCASSLVGARSYTFGSGTRLTVV.

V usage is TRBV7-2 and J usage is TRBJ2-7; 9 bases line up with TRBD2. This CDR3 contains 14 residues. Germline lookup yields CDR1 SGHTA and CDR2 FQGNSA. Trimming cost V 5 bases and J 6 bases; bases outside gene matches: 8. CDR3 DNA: TGTGCCAGCAGCCCGGGACTAGCTGTGGGCGAGCAGTACTTC. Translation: CASSPGLAVGEQYF.

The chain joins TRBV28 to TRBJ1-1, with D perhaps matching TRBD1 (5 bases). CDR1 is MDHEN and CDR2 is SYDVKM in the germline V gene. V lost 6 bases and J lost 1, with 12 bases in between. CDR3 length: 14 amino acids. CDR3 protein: CASRGRTGNTEAFF. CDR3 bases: TGTGCCAGCAGGGGGAGAACAGGGAACACTGAAGCTTTCTTT.

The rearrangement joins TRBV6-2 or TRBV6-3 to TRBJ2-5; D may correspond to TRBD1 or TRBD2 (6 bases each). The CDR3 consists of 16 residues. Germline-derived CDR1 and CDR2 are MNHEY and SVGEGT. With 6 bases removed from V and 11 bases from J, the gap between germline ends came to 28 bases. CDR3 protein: CASSLETSWRDNEQYF. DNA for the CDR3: TGTGCCAGCAGCCTAGAGACTAGTTGGAGGGACAATGAGCAGTACTTC.

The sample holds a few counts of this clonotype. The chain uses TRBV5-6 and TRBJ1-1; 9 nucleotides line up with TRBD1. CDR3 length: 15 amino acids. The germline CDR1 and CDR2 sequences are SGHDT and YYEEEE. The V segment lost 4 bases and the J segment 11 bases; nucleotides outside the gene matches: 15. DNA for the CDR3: TGTGCCAGCAGCCTGGGATGGACAGGGGACGTTGATGCTTTCTTT. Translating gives CASSLGWTGDVDAFF.

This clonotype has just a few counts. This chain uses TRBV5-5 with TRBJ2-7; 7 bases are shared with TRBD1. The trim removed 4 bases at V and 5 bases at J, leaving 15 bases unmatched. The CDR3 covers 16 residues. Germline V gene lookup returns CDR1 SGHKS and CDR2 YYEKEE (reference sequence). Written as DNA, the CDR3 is TGTGCCAGCAGCGGGGGTCGAGGGACAGCCCCCCACGAGCAGTACTTC. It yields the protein CASSGGRGTAPHEQYF.

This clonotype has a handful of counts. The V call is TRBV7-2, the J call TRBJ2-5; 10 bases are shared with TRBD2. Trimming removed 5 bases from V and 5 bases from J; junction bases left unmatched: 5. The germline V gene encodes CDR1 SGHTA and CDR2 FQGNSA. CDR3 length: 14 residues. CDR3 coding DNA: TGTGCCAGCAGCCCCACGGGACTAGCGGAGACCCAGTACTTC. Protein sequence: CASSPTGLAETQYF.

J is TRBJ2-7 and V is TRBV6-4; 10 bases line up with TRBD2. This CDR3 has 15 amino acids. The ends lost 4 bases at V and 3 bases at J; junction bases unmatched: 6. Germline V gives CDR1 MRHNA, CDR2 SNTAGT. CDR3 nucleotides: TGTGCCAGCAGTGGCAGTAGCGGGAGGCGCTACGAGCAGTACTTC. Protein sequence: CASSGSSGRRYEQYF.

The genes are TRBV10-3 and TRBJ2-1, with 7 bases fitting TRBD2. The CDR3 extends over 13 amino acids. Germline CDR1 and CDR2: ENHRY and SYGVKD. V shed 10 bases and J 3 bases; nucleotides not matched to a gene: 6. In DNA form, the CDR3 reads TGTGCCACCGAGGCTAGCGGCTACAATGAGCAGTTCTTC. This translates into CATEASGYNEQFF.